This TCR beta chain derives from a study of cytomegalovirus exposure and HLA in healthy donors. General study findings and limits: CMV serostatus stood as the only immune exposure information on hand.

Primers: 60 Vbeta forward and 13 Jbeta reverse. Measured with immunoSEQ multiplex PCR; TCRdb has only the in-frame clones, and not every one. This table lists about 200,000 clones. On this clone itself: What it binds is not known.

This CDR3 has 14 amino acids. Per the germline V gene, CDR1 is SQVTM and CDR2 is ANQGSEA. The V and J ends lost 4 bases and 5 bases, in that order; junction bases with no gene match: 9. V is TRBV29-1 and J is TRBJ2-7, with TRBD1 matching over 9 bases. The sample was PBMCs. The clonotype originates from a girl aged 2-9 years in good health and CMV-seropositive. CDR3 sequence: CSVVLGQGVHEQYF. DNA for the CDR3: TGCAGCGTTGTCCTGGGACAGGGCGTCCACGAGCAGTACTTC.